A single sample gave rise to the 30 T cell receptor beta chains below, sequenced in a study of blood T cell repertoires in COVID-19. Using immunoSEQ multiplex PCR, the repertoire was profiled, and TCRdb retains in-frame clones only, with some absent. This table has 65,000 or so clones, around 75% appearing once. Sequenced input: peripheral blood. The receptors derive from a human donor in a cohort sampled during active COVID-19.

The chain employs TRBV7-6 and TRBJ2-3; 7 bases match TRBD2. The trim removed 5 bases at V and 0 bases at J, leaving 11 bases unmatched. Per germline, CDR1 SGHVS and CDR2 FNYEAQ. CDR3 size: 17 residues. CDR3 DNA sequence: TGTGCCAGCAGCGCCCCGCTGGGGGGAGGGAGCACAGATACGCAGTATTTT. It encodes CASSAPLGGGSTDTQYF.

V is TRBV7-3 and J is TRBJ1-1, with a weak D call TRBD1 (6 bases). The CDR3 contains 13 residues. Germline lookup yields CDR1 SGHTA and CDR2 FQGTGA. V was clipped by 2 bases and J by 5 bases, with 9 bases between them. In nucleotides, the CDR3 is TGTGCCAGCAGCTTATCCAGGGGAACTGAAGCTTTCTTT. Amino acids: CASSLSRGTEAFF.

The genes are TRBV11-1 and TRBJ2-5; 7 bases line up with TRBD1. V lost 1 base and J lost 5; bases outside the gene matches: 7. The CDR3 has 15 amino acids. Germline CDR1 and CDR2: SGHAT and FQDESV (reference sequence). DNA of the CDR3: TGTGCCAGCAGCTTAGACGGACAGGCATCCGAGACCCAGTACTTC. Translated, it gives CASSLDGQASETQYF.

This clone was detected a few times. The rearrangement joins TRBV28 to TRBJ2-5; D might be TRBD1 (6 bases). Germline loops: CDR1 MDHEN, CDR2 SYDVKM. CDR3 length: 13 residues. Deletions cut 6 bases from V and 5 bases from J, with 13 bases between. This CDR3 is CASRLQGIETQYF. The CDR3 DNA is TGTGCCAGCAGACTACAGGGTATCGAGACCCAGTACTTC. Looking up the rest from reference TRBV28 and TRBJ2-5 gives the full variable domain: DVKVTQSSRYLVKRTGEKVFLECVQDMDHENMFWYRQDPGLGLRLIYFSYDVKMKEKGDIPEGYSVSREKKERFSLILESASTNQTSMYLCASRLQGIETQYFGPGTRLLVL.

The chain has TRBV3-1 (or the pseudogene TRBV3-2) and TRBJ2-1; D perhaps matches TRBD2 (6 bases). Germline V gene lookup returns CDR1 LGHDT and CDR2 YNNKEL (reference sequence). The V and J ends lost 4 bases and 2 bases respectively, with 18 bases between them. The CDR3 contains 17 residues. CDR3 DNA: TGTGCCAGCAGCCCAGGGCCCGGGACTCCCACCTACAATGAGCAGTTCTTC. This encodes CASSPGPGTPTYNEQFF.

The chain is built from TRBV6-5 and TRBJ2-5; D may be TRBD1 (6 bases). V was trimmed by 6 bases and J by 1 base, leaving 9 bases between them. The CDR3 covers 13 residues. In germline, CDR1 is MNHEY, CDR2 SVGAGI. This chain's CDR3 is CASRGTPQETQYF. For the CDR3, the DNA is TGTGCCAGCAGAGGGACACCCCAAGAGACCCAGTACTTC.

Here the CDR3 reads CASSSYTEAFF. The DNA for the CDR3 is TGTGCCAGCAGCTCCTACACTGAAGCTTTCTTT. The chain combines TRBV5-6 with TRBJ1-1; D gene uncertain. This CDR3 spans 11 amino acids. The germline CDR1 and CDR2 sequences are SGHDT and YYEEEE. V lost 3 bases to trimming and J lost 3 bases, with 3 bases between them.

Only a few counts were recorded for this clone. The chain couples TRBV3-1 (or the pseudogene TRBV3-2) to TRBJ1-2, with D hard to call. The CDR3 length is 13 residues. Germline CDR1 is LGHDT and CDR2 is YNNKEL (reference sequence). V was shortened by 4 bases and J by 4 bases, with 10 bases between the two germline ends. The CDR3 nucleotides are TGTGCCAGCAGCCCAACTCCACGCTATGGCTACACCTTC. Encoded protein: CASSPTPRYGYTF.

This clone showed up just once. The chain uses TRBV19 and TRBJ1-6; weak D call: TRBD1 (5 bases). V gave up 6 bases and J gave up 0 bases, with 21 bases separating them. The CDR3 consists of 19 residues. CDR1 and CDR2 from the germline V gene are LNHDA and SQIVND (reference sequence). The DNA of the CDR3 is TGTGCCAGTAGAAGCCCCGGGACTCTCTTGAGCTCCTATAATTCACCCCTCCACTTT. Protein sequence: CASRSPGTLLSSYNSPLHF. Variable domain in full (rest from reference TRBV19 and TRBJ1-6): DGGITQSPKYLFRKEGQNVTLSCEQNLNHDAMYWYRQDPGQGLRLIYYSQIVNDFQKGDIAEGYSVSREKKESFPLTVTSAQKNPTAFYLCASRSPGTLLSSYNSPLHFGNGTRLTVT.

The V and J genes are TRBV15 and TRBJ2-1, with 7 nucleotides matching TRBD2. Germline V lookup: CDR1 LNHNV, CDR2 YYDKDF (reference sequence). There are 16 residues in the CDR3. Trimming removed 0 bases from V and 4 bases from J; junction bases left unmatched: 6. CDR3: CATSRDKGGPYNEQFF. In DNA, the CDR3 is TGTGCCACCAGCAGAGATAAGGGAGGGCCTTACAATGAGCAGTTCTTC. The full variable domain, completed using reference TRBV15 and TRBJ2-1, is DAMVIQNPRYQVTQFGKPVTLSCSQTLNHNVMYWYQQKSSQAPKLLFHYYDKDFNNEADTPDNFQSRRPNTSFCFLDIRSPGLGDTAMYLCATSRDKGGPYNEQFFGPGTRLTVL.

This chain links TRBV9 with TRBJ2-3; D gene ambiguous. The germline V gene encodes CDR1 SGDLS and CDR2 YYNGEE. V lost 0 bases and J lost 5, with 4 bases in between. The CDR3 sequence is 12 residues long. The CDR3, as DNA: TGTGCCAGCAGCGTAGGGCTAGATACGCAGTATTTT. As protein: CASSVGLDTQYF.

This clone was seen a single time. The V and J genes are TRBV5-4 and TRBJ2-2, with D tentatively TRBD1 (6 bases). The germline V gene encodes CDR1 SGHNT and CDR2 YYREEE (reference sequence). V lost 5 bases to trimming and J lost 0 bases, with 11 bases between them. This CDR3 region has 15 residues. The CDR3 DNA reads TGTGCCAGCAGACCGGGACAAGCGAACACCGGGGAGCTGTTTTTT. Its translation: CASRPGQANTGELFF.

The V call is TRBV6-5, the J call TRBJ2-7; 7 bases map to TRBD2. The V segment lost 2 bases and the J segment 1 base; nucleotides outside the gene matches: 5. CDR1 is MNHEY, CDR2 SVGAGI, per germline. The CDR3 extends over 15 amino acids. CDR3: CASSYGGGRSYEQYF. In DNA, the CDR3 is TGTGCCAGCAGTTACGGCGGGGGTAGGTCCTACGAGCAGTACTTC.

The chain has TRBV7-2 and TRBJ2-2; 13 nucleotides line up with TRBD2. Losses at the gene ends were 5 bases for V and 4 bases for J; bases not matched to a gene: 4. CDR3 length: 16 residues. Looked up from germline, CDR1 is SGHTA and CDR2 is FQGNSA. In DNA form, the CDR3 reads TGTGCCAGCAGCGAGGGACTAGCGGGATTCACCGGGGAGCTGTTTTTT. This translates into CASSEGLAGFTGELFF. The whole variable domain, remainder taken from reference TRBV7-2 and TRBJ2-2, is GAGVSQSPSNKVTEKGKDVELRCDPISGHTALYWYRQSLGQGLEFLIYFQGNSAPDKSGLPSDRFSAERTGGSVSTLTIQRTQQEDSAVYLCASSEGLAGFTGELFFGEGSRLTVL.

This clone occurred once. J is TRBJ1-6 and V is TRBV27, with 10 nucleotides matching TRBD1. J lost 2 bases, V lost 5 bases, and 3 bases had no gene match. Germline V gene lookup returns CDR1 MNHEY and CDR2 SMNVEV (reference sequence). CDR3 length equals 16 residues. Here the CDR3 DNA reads TGTGCCAGCAGTAGCGGACAGGGGGCCTATAATTCACCCCTCCACTTT. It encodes CASSSGQGAYNSPLHF.

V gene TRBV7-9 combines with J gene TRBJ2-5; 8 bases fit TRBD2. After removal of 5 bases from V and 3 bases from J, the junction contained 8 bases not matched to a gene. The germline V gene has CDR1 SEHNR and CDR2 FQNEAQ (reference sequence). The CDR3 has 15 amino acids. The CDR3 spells CASSVTGTREETQYF. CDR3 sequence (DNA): TGTGCCAGCAGCGTTACCGGGACTAGGGAAGAGACCCAGTACTTC.

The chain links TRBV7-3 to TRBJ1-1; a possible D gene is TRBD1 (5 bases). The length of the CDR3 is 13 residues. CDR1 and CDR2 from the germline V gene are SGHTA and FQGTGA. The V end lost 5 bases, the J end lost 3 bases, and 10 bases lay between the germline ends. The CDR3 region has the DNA TGTGCCAGCAGCCCGGACACGTACACTGAAGCTTTCTTT. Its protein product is CASSPDTYTEAFF.

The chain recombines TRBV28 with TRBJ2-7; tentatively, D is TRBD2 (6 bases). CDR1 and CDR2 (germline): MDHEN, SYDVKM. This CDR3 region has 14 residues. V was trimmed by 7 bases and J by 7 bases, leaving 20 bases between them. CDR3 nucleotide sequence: TGTGCCAGCACCTTCGTCGGCGGGGCGGGGGAGCAGTACTTC. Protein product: CASTFVGGAGEQYF.

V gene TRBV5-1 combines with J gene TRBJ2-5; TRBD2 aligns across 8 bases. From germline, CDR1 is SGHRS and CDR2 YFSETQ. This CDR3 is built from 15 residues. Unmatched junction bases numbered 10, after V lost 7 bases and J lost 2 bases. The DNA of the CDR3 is TGCGCCAGCCGGTCGGGAGGGGCGGGACAAGAGACCCAGTACTTC. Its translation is CASRSGGAGQETQYF. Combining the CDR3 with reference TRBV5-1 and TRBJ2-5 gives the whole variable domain KAGVTQTPRYLIKTRGQQVTLSCSPISGHRSVSWYQQTPGQGLQFLFEYFSETQRNKGNFPGRFSGRQFSNSRSEMNVSTLELGDSALYLCASRSGGAGQETQYFGPGTRLLVL.

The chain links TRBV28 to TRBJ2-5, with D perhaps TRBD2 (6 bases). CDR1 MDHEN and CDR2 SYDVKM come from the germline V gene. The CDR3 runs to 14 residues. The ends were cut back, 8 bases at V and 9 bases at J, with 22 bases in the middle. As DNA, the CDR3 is TGTGCCAGCCTCAGAATGGAGGGGACGGGGCCCCAGTACTTC. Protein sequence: CASLRMEGTGPQYF. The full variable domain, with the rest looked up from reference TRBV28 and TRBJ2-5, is DVKVTQSSRYLVKRTGEKVFLECVQDMDHENMFWYRQDPGLGLRLIYFSYDVKMKEKGDIPEGYSVSREKKERFSLILESASTNQTSMYLCASLRMEGTGPQYFGPGTRLLVL.

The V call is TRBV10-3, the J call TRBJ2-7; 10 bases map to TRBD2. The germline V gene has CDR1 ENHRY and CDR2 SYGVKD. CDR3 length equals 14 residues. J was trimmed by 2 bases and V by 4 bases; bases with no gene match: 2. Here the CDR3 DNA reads TGTGCCATCAGTGTACTAGCGGGAACCTACGAGCAGTACTTC. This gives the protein CAISVLAGTYEQYF.

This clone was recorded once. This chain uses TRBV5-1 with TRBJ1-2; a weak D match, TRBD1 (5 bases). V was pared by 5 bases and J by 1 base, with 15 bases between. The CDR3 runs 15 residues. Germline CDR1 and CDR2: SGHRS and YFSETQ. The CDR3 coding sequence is TGCGCCAGCAGTTTAGGCGGGGCGGATAACTATGGCTACACCTTC. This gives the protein CASSLGGADNYGYTF.

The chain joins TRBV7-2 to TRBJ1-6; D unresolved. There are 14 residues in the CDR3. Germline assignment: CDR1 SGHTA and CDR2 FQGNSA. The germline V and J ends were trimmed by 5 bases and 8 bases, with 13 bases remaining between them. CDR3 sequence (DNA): TGTGCCAGCAGCCTCAGGTTTACGGATTCACCCCTCCACTTT. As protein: CASSLRFTDSPLHF. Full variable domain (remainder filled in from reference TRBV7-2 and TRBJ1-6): GAGVSQSPSNKVTEKGKDVELRCDPISGHTALYWYRQSLGQGLEFLIYFQGNSAPDKSGLPSDRFSAERTGGSVSTLTIQRTQQEDSAVYLCASSLRFTDSPLHFGNGTRLTVT.

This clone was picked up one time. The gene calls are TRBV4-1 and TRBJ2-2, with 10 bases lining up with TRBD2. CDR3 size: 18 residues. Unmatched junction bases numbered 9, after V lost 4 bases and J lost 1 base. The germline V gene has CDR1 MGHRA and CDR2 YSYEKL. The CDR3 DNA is TGCGCCAGCAGCCCGTTAGAAGCGGGAGGGGGGAACACCGGGGAGCTGTTTTTT. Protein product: CASSPLEAGGGNTGELFF.

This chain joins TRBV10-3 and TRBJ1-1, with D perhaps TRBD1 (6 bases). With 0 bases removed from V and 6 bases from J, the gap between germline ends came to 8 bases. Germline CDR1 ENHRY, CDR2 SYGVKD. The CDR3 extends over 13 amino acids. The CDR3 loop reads CAISESGAAEAFF. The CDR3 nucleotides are TGTGCCATCAGTGAGTCGGGGGCAGCTGAAGCTTTCTTT.

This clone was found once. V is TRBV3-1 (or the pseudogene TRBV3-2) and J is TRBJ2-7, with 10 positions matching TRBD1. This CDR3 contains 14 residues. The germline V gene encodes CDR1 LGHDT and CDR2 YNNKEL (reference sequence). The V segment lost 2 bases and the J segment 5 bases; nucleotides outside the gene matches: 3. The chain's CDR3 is CASSQRDRGHEQYF. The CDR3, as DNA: TGTGCCAGCAGCCAAAGGGACAGGGGCCACGAGCAGTACTTC.

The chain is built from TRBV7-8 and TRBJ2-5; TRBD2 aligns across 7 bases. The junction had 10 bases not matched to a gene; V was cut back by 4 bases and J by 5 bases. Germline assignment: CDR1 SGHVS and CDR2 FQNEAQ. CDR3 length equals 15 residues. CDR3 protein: CASSSLAGARETQYF. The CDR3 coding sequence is TGTGCCAGCAGCTCCTTAGCGGGTGCTAGGGAGACCCAGTACTTC. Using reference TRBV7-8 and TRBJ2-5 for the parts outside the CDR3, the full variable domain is GAGVSQSPRYKVAKRGQDVALRCDPISGHVSLFWYQQALGQGPEFLTYFQNEAQLDKSGLPSDRFFAERPEGSVSTLKIQRTQQEDSAVYLCASSSLAGARETQYFGPGTRLLVL.

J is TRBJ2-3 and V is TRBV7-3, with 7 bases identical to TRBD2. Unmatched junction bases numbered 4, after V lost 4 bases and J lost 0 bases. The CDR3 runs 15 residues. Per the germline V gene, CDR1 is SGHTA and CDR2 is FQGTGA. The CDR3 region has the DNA TGTGCCAGCAGCTCGCTAGCGGTTAGCACAGATACGCAGTATTTT. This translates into CASSSLAVSTDTQYF.

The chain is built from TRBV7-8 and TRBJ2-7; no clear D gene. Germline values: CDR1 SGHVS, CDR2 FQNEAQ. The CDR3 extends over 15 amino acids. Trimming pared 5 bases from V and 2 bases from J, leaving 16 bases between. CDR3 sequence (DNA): TGTGCCAGCAGCCACACCCTAGTGCCCCCCTACGAGCAGTACTTC. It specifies CASSHTLVPPYEQYF.

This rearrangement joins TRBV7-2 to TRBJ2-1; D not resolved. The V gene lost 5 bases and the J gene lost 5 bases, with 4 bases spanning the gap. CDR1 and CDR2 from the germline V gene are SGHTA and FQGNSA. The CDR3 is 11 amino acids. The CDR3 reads CASSPDNEQFF. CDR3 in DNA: TGTGCCAGCAGCCCGGACAATGAGCAGTTCTTC.